What follows describes a single T cell receptor (beta chain). Other nucleotide sequences in the sample specify the same CDR3. These data belong to a study of blood T cell repertoires in COVID-19. For the study at large: Some COVID-19 samples were acute and others convalescent; all came from the United States, Italy and Spain.

The V end lost 0 bases, the J end lost 2 bases, and 6 bases lay between the germline ends. The CDR3 contains 14 residues. Germline loops: CDR1 SGHRS, CDR2 YFSETQ. Source study methods: Researchers report that nucleated cell counts were estimated from reference gene primer amplification. The assay was immunoSEQ multiplex PCR, and TCRdb's table has in-frame clones only and misses some. From that table come the V and J calls and clone size; the DNA was used to work out D and trimming. The sample yields more than 150,000 clones, approximately 80% seen once. The gene calls are TRBV5-1 and TRBJ1-5; D gene ambiguous. The source is a human donor in a cohort sampled during active COVID-19. Sequenced material: peripheral blood. CDR3: CASSLDGGNQPQHF. In DNA, the CDR3 is TGCGCCAGCAGCTTGGACGGGGGCAATCAGCCCCAGCATTTT.